The entry that follows covers one T cell receptor beta chain sequence. This record belongs to a study of cytomegalovirus exposure and HLA in healthy donors. Overall study: From HLA-typed donors, an early data release held approximately 85 million unique TCRs.

This PCR relied on a set of 60 Vbeta primers and 13 Jbeta primers. TCRdb's copy holds only in-frame clones and misses some; the assay was immunoSEQ multiplex PCR. The sample records fewer than 200,000 clones, about four fifths being singletons. CDR1 is GTSNPN and CDR2 is SVGIG in the germline V gene (reference sequence). V shed 3 bases and J shed 6 bases, with 15 bases lying between them. CDR3 size: 13 residues. The sample consisted of PBMCs. This clonotype was sampled from a young woman in good health and CMV-seronegative. The chain couples TRBV30 to TRBJ2-7; tentative D call: TRBD1 (5 bases). CDR3 protein: CAWRSRVFLEQYF. The DNA of the CDR3 is TGTGCCTGGAGAAGCAGGGTCTTCCTCGAGCAGTACTTC.